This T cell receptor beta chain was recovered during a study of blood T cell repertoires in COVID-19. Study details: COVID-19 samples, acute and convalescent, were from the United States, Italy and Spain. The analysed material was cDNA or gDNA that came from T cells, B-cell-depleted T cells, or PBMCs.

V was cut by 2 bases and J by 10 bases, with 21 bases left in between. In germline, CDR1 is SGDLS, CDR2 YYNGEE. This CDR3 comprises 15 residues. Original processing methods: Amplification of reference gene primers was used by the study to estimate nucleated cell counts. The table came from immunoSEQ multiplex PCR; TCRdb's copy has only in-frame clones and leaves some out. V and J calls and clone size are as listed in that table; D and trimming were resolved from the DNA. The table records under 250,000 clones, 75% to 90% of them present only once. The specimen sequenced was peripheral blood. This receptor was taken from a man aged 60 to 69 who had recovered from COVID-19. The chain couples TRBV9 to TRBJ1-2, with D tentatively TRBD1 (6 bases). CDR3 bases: TGTGCCAGCAGCGTTTCGGACAGCAGCAGAACGGACTACACCTTC. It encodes CASSVSDSSRTDYTF.